The text below deals with one TCR beta chain. Germline values: CDR1 DFQATT, CDR2 SNEGSKA (reference sequence). V gave up 5 bases and J gave up 5 bases, with 19 bases separating them. The CDR3 has 15 residues. The data are from a study of identical twins. From the 5' RACE reads, TCRdb called clonotypes with MiXCR, one entry per CDR3 protein. Of around 1.7 million distinct CDR3 sequences listed, more than 30% are singletons. Sequencing was carried out using cord blood. This clonotype was obtained from a newborn girl in good health. This rearrangement joins TRBV20-1 to TRBJ2-1; tentative D call: TRBD2 (6 bases). In nucleotides, the CDR3 is TGCAGTGCTGTTGGTTTGGGGGGACCTCACAATGAGCAGTTCTTC. This encodes CSAVGLGGPHNEQFF.